Here is one T cell receptor (beta chain) with its context. The entry originates in a study of technical replicates of blood from several donors. Assay used: immunoSEQ multiplex PCR; TCRdb lists only in-frame clones, some missing. The profile shows around 100,000 clones, less than 95% of them singletons. The length of the CDR3 is 16 residues. The junction had 6 bases not matched to a gene; V was cut back by 2 bases and J by 1 base. Germline-derived CDR1 and CDR2 are MNHNS and SASEGT. The TCR sequence derives from a human donor in good health. This chain uses TRBV6-1 with TRBJ2-7; 9 positions agree with TRBD1. Sample: T cells isolated from PBMCs. The CDR3 here is CASSEPRTGASYEQYF. CDR3 DNA sequence: TGTGCCAGCAGTGAACCTAGGACAGGGGCTTCCTACGAGCAGTACTTC.